The source of this T cell receptor (beta chain) is a study of PD-1 blockade in classical Hodgkin lymphoma. With no exception, relapse followed autologous stem cell transplantation in all patients, and brentuximab vedotin exposure varied. The table came from immunoSEQ multiplex PCR; TCRdb's copy has only in-frame clones and leaves some out. The sample lists 55,000 to 80,000 clones; roughly 91% were seen once. Germline values: CDR1 SNHLY, CDR2 FYNNEI. The CDR3 extends over 13 amino acids. V dropped 7 bases and J dropped 7; count of bases not matched to a gene: 8. This TCR was sampled from a human donor with classical Hodgkin lymphoma. The gene calls are TRBV2 and TRBJ1-1; 8 bases line up with TRBD1. The sample in question was peripheral blood mononuclear cells (PBMCs), obtained at baseline. The CDR3 DNA follows: TGTGCCAGCACCCGGGACAGGAGTGATGAAGCTTTCTTT. Amino acid sequence: CASTRDRSDEAFF.